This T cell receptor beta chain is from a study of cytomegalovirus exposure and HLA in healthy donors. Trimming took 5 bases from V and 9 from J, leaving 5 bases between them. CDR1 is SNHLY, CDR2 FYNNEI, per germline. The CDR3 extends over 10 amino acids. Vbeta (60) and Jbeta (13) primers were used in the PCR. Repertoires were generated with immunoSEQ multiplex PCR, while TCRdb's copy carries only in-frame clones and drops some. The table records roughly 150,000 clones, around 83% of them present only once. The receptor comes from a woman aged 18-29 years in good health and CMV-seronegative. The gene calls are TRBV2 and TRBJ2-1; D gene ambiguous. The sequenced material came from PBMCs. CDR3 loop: CASSLSEQFF. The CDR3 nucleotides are TGTGCCAGCAGTTTGAGTGAGCAGTTCTTC.